This T cell receptor beta chain was sequenced in a study of blood T cell repertoires in COVID-19. Participants spanned ages about 18 to 89 years and resided in around 25 US areas. Allocation to cohorts depended on clinical history reported by the participants. Donors of Cohort 3 who recovered were those that had two negative PCRs, clearance, or symptom resolution. Methods used by the authors: Quantification of nucleated cells was approximated via reference gene primer amplification. Sequencing used immunoSEQ multiplex PCR; TCRdb keeps in-frame clones, though not all of them. V and J calls and clone size are given by that table; D and trimming were obtained from the DNA. This repertoire shows fewer than 400,000 clones, roughly 89% found once; its top ten account for 10%. This receptor was obtained from a woman aged 45-59 years who had recovered from COVID-19. Material: PBMCs or T cells enriched from blood (not recorded which).

DNA of the CDR3: TGTGCCAGCAGTTCCTCGGGCGGGATCGAGCCCCAGCATTTT. Amino acids: CASSSSGGIEPQHF. The chain links TRBV6-5 to TRBJ1-5; no clear D gene. The CDR3 totals 14 residues. V was clipped by 4 bases and J by 8 bases, with 15 bases between them. Germline CDR1 is MNHEY and CDR2 is SVGAGI.